Listed here are 8 T cell receptor beta chains from one sample, sequenced in a study of shared clonotypes between healthy human individuals. The repertoire was sequenced with immunoSEQ multiplex PCR; TCRdb's copy has only in-frame clones and lacks some. The table has about 590,000 clones, around 95% seen once. CD8 cells regarded as naive lacked CD45RO, were positively chosen for CCR7, and omitted terminally differentiated effector memory CD45RA+ cells. Sequencing was carried out using naive CD8+ T cells sorted from blood. These receptors all come from a woman between 25 and 40 years old in good health.

J is TRBJ2-1 and V is TRBV11-2, with 9 bases lining up with TRBD1. The V gene's germline CDR1 is SGHAT and CDR2 FQNNGV. V gave up 6 bases and J gave up 5 bases; unmatched junction bases: 8. This CDR3 region has 15 residues. CDR3 in DNA: TGTGCCAGCAGTTACACCGGGACAGGGAACAATGAGCAGTTCTTC. As protein: CASSYTGTGNNEQFF.

The CDR3 DNA sequence: TGTGCCAGCAGCCAAGGGACAGCTGAAGCTTTCTTT. Translated: CASSQGTAEAFF. The chain has TRBV14 and TRBJ1-1; a possible D gene is TRBD1 (6 bases). Germline-derived CDR1 and CDR2 are SGHDN and FVKESK. The CDR3 is 12 amino acids. The ends were cut back, 1 base at V and 6 bases at J, with 6 bases in the middle.

The chain combines TRBV27 with TRBJ2-1, with a possible D match to TRBD2 (5 bases). The CDR3 is 15 residues long. Per the germline V gene, CDR1 is MNHEY and CDR2 is SMNVEV (reference sequence). V was pared by 5 bases and J by 2 bases, with 13 bases between. The CDR3 reads CASSPGASTYNEQFF. CDR3 sequence (DNA): TGTGCCAGCAGTCCCGGAGCTAGCACCTACAATGAGCAGTTCTTC.

J is TRBJ1-1 and V is TRBV5-1, with 11 bases matching TRBD1. V shed 3 bases, J shed 4 bases, and the junction held 2 bases outside the gene matches. The V gene's germline CDR1 is SGHRS and CDR2 YFSETQ. The CDR3 sequence is 14 residues long. In DNA, the CDR3 is TGCGCCAGCAGCTGGACAGGGGGCGTCACTGAAGCTTTCTTT. Protein: CASSWTGGVTEAFF.

The chain employs TRBV19 and TRBJ1-1; 7 positions agree with TRBD1. The J segment lost 5 bases and the V segment lost 3 bases, leaving 9 bases of the junction unmatched. The CDR3 runs to 15 residues. CDR1 and CDR2 from the germline V gene are LNHDA and SQIVND (reference sequence). The CDR3 protein is CASSITTGATTEAFF. CDR3 nucleotides: TGTGCCAGTAGTATTACCACAGGGGCCACGACTGAAGCTTTCTTT.

V and J are TRBV5-1 and TRBJ2-3; D might be TRBD1 (5 bases). Germline V gene data show CDR1 as SGHRS and CDR2 as YFSETQ. The CDR3 consists of 16 residues. The V end lost 5 bases, the J end lost 1 base, and 17 bases lay between the germline ends. The CDR3 nucleotides read TGCGCCAGCAGTCTCAGCCCCTTGACAGGCACAGATACGCAGTATTTT. Translation gives CASSLSPLTGTDTQYF.

The genes are TRBV7-9 and TRBJ2-5; D remains ambiguous. Germline CDR1 and CDR2: SEHNR and FQNEAQ (reference sequence). V lost 1 base, J lost 4 bases, and 10 bases lay in between. CDR3 length equals 14 residues. Written as DNA, the CDR3 is TGTGCCAGCAGCTTAGTGGCTAGTAGAGAGACCCAGTACTTC. Its protein is CASSLVASRETQYF.

V is TRBV9 and J is TRBJ1-4; 7 bases map to TRBD1. With 6 bases clipped from V and 4 bases from J, the junction kept 9 bases outside the gene matches. Germline V gives CDR1 SGDLS, CDR2 YYNGEE. This CDR3 has 15 residues. Here the CDR3 reads CASTLGDSFNEKLFF. The CDR3 DNA reads as TGTGCCAGCACCCTAGGGGACAGCTTTAATGAAAAACTGTTTTTT. Using reference TRBV9 and TRBJ1-4 for the parts outside the CDR3, the full variable domain is DSGVTQTPKHLITATGQRVTLRCSPRSGDLSVYWYQQSLDQGLQFLIQYYNGEERAKGNILERFSAQQFPDLHSELNLSSLELGDSALYFCASTLGDSFNEKLFFGSGTQLSVL.